One sample yielded the 4 T cell receptor beta chains listed below, sequenced in a study of blood T cell repertoires in COVID-19. Data came from immunoSEQ multiplex PCR; TCRdb stores just in-frame clones and leaves some out. The table shows some 340,000 clones, with around 87% occurring only once. Source material: PBMCs or T cells enriched from blood (not recorded which). These receptors originate from a woman aged 25 to 45 who had recovered from COVID-19.

This chain uses TRBV6-1 with TRBJ1-6; 8 bases are a match to TRBD1. V was clipped by 10 bases and J by 10 bases; unmatched bases: 12. CDR1 and CDR2 from the germline V gene are MNHNS and SASEGT. CDR3 length: 14 residues. The CDR3 DNA reads TGTGCCACCTCCCGAGTGGACAGGGACTCACCCCTCCACTTT. Translating it yields CATSRVDRDSPLHF.

In its sample, this clone was seen a few times. CDR3 nucleotide sequence: TGTGCCAGCAGACTACACGGAATTGGCAATCAGCCCCAGCATTTT. This codes for CASRLHGIGNQPQHF. The chain joins TRBV6-5 to TRBJ1-5; D gene unclear. The germline gives CDR1 MNHEY, CDR2 SVGAGI. Trimming took off 6 bases at V and 2 bases at J, with 14 bases between the two ends. The CDR3 is 15 residues long.

The CDR3 region is CASSSGESEKLFF. CDR3 DNA sequence: TGTGCCAGCAGCTCGGGAGAGAGTGAAAAACTGTTTTTT. This chain connects TRBV7-2 to TRBJ1-4; D ambiguous. CDR3 length: 13 residues. Germline CDR1 SGHTA, CDR2 FQGNSA. Trimming removed 4 bases at V and 7 bases at J, with 10 bases between.

The chain joins TRBV28 to TRBJ2-1, with 7 nucleotides matching TRBD1. The CDR3 is 13 amino acids. CDR1 is MDHEN, CDR2 SYDVKM, per germline. With V trimmed by 4 bases and J by 3 bases, 0 bases remained unmatched. CDR3 nucleotide sequence: TGTGCCAGCAGTTACAGGGGCTACAATGAGCAGTTCTTC. This gives the protein CASSYRGYNEQFF. The full variable domain, its missing parts supplied by reference TRBV28 and TRBJ2-1, is DVKVTQSSRYLVKRTGEKVFLECVQDMDHENMFWYRQDPGLGLRLIYFSYDVKMKEKGDIPEGYSVSREKKERFSLILESASTNQTSMYLCASSYRGYNEQFFGPGTRLTVL.